This TCR beta chain was found in a study of a mutant IDH1 vaccine in newly diagnosed glioma. Study in general: Scheduled for weeks 1, 3, 5, 7, 11, 15, 19 and 23, eight vaccinations were given to patients.

Time point defined: week 11, during vaccination. Vaccine doses each comprised 300 ug of mutant IDH1 20-mer peptide, with topical imiquimod. In regard to this clone: Its antigen remains unidentified.

Only in-frame clones appear in the TCRdb table, and some are missing; sequencing was by immunoSEQ multiplex PCR. This table holds 34,000 or so clones, roughly 78% found once. Sample: PBMCs, taken from a glioma patient whose treatment included an IDH1 peptide vaccine. The TCR was taken from a man between 25 and 39 years old with glioma.

DNA of the CDR3: TGTGCCAGCAGTTTATGGGTGATGGGTAGCACCGGGGAGCTGTTTTTT. As protein: CASSLWVMGSTGELFF. The chain is built from TRBV27 and TRBJ2-2; D gene ambiguous. Germline loops: CDR1 MNHEY, CDR2 SMNVEV (reference sequence). Trimming removed 1 base from V and 4 bases from J, with 13 bases in between. This CDR3 is 16 amino acids long.